Shown below are 21 T cell receptor beta chains from a single sample sequenced in a study of tissue T cells after allogeneic stem cell transplantation. The table came from immunoSEQ multiplex PCR; TCRdb's copy has only in-frame clones and leaves some out. Of fewer than 3,500 clones in the sample, 55% were seen once. Time point noted: mouse harvest day 7 after allogeneic transplant. The graft held 10^6 splenic CD5+ T cells and 10^7 T-cell-depleted bone marrow cells. The sequenced material came from gut tissue. All receptors derive from a female BALB/c mouse given C57BL/6 T cells with graft-versus-host disease after an allogeneic hematopoietic cell transplant.

With respect to this clone: Genes here carry mouse names. With the read ending 1 residue before the CDR3 end, the germline J gene is used to fill in that end. The V gene is TRBV26, the J gene TRBJ2-3; D possibly matches TRBD1 or TRBD2 (5 bases each). Trimming cost V 7 bases and J 3 bases, with 8 bases left between them. CDR3 length: 12 amino acids. CDR1 and CDR2 from the germline V gene are KGHPV and FQNQEV (reference sequence). This chain's CDR3 is CASIGTAETLYF. The sequenced CDR3 bases are TGTGCCAGCATCGGGACGGCAGAAACGCTGTAT. The whole variable domain, remainder taken from reference TRBV26 and TRBJ2-3, is NSKVIQTPRYLVKGQGQKAKMRCIPEKGHPVVFWYQQNKNNEFKFLINFQNQEVLQQIDMTEKRFSAECPSNSPCSLEIQSSEAGDSALYLCASIGTAETLYFGSGTRLTVL.

Concerning this clone: The gene names here belong to mouse. The CDR3 extends 1 residue past the end of the read, so its final part is completed from the germline J gene. V is TRBV16 and J is TRBJ1-4, with TRBD1 identical over 7 bases. After removal of 2 bases from V and 3 bases from J, the junction contained 0 bases not matched to a gene. The CDR3 extends over 14 amino acids. Per the germline V gene, CDR1 is SGHSA and CDR2 is FRNQAP. The covered CDR3 bases are TGTGCAAGCAGCTTACAGGGGGCCAACGAAAGATTATTT. It specifies CASSLQGANERLF. The full CDR3 protein reads CASSLQGANERLFF.

Comment on this clone: Gene names are mouse gene names. From the germline J gene comes the end of the CDR3, since the read stops 1 residue before it. The chain carries TRBV5 and TRBJ1-6; D may be TRBD1 (5 bases). TRBJ1-6 is labeled an ORF, and its function is uncertain. The CDR3 totals 13 residues. Germline CDR1 reads LGHNA; CDR2 reads YNLKQL (reference sequence). With 2 bases removed from V and 8 bases from J, the gap between germline ends came to 7 bases. CDR3 loop: CASSQQGDSPLYF. The DNA read from the CDR3 is TGTGCCAGCAGCCAACAGGGTGATTCGCCCCTCTAC.

A note on this clone: Genes and germline are mouse. The read falls 1 residue short of the CDR3 end, and the missing part is taken from the germline J gene. The rearrangement joins TRBV21 to TRBJ1-1; 8 bases align to TRBD1. TRBV21 is an ORF, and what it does is uncertain. V lost 2 bases, J lost 5 bases, and 4 bases stayed unmatched. The CDR3 consists of 14 residues. The CDR3 DNA, read in part, is TGTGCTAGCAGTCAAGACCGGGACAGGACAGAAGTCTTC. Protein sequence: CASSQDRDRTEVF. The whole CDR3 sequence is CASSQDRDRTEVFF.

In the case of this clone: Gene names refer to mouse genes. The sequenced fragment ends 1 residue before the CDR3 boundary, so the rest is inferred from the germline J gene. V and J are TRBV26 and TRBJ1-3; maybe TRBD1 (5 bases). Germline loops: CDR1 KGHPV, CDR2 FQNQEV (reference sequence). This CDR3 spans 14 amino acids. The V and J ends lost 5 bases and 2 bases respectively, with 10 bases between them. The sequenced CDR3 bases are TGTGCCAGCAGTTCCGGGACTCCTGGAAATACGCTCTAT. It is translated as CASSSGTPGNTLY. The full CDR3 is CASSSGTPGNTLYF.

Notes on this clone: The gene names here belong to mouse. The CDR3 end is not reached by the read, which stops 1 residue before it; the germline J gene fills it in. The chain uses TRBV12-1 and TRBJ1-1; 8 positions agree with TRBD1. V trimming: 1 base; J trimming: 1 base; junction bases outside the gene matches: 1. CDR3 size: 14 residues. The germline V gene encodes CDR1 SGHSN and CDR2 HYEKVE. CDR3 sequence: CASSLTGGNTEVFF. Partial CDR3 DNA: TGTGCCAGCTCTCTTACAGGGGGGAACACAGAAGTCTTC.

Notes on this clone: The germline and genes are mouse ones. This CDR3 reads CASGGSGTGEVFF. CDR3 DNA (partial): TGTGCCAGCGGTGGATCCGGGACAGGGGAAGTCTTC. The gene calls are TRBV13-2 and TRBJ1-1, with 9 bases matching TRBD1. Read coverage stops 1 residue before the CDR3 terminus; the germline J gene supplies the remainder. The V gene end was trimmed by 3 bases and the J gene end by 8 bases; junction bases not matched to a gene: 5. The CDR3 runs to 13 residues. Per germline, CDR1 NNHNN and CDR2 SYGAGS (reference sequence).

In its sample, this clone was seen a few times. These gene names are mouse names. The read stops 1 residue short of the end of the CDR3; the missing end is completed from the germline J gene. The chain couples TRBV3 to TRBJ1-3; TRBD1 agrees at 10 bases. Per the germline V gene, CDR1 is SNHLY and CDR2 is FYNGKV (reference sequence). V was clipped by 1 base and J by 2 bases; unmatched bases: 2. This CDR3 contains 16 residues. The CDR3 here is CASSLEGQGAGNTLYF. The sequenced CDR3 bases are TGTGCCAGCAGCTTAGAAGGACAGGGGGCTGGAAATACGCTCTAT.

About this clone itself: Gene names and germline match the mouse. The sequence runs out 1 residue before the end of the CDR3; the remainder is reconstructed from the germline J gene. The chain combines TRBV12-1 with TRBJ1-2; TRBD1 aligns across 11 bases. CDR3 length: 14 amino acids. Per germline, CDR1 SGHSN and CDR2 HYEKVE. V was clipped by 4 bases and J by 3 bases; unmatched bases: 3. The CDR3 here is CASSDRGRDSDYTF. The covered CDR3 bases are TGTGCCAGCTCGGACAGGGGGCGCGACTCCGACTACACC.

This clone showed up just a few times. The gene symbols are mouse symbols. The read ends 1 residue shy of where the CDR3 ends; the end is completed using the germline J gene. The chain is built from TRBV15 and TRBJ2-7; the match to TRBD1 covers 10 bases. After removal of 8 bases from V and 4 bases from J, the junction contained 2 bases not matched to a gene. CDR3 length: 12 amino acids. From germline, CDR1 is SGHND and CDR2 FRSKSL. The CDR3 here is CASGTGEYEQYF. The part of the CDR3 DNA that was read is TGTGCCAGCGGGACAGGGGAGTATGAACAGTAC.

As for this clone: Mouse names are used for the genes. The read comes to an end 1 residue before the CDR3 does, leaving the germline J gene to fill in the end. The J gene is TRBJ2-7, the V gene TRBV13-2; 11 nucleotides line up with TRBD2. With 2 bases clipped from V and 4 bases from J, the junction kept 5 bases outside the gene matches. Per germline, CDR1 NNHNN and CDR2 SYGAGS (reference sequence). The CDR3 runs 15 residues. CDR3 region: CASGEPGLGAYEQYF. CDR3 DNA (partial): TGTGCCAGCGGTGAGCCGGGACTGGGGGCGTATGAACAGTAC.

A remark on this clone: The gene symbols are mouse symbols. From the germline J gene comes the end of the CDR3, since the read stops 1 residue before it. The chain has TRBV23 and TRBJ2-2. The CDR3 totals 15 residues. CDR1 and CDR2 from the germline V gene are KGHTA and FQNQQP. The CDR3 loop is CSSSQSRGGTGQLYF. The sequenced part of the CDR3 DNA is TGCTCCAGCAGTCAATCGAGAGGGGGGACCGGGCAGCTCTAC. Combining the CDR3 with reference TRBV23 and TRBJ2-2 gives the whole variable domain DAAVTQKPRYLIKMKGQEAEMKCIPEKGHTAVFWYQQKQSKELKFLIYFQNQQPLDQIDMVKERFSAVCPSSSLCSLGIRTCEAEDSALYLCSSSQSRGGTGQLYFGEGSKLTVL.

A remark on this clone: Gene names are mouse gene names. The DNA ends 1 residue before the CDR3 does, and the rest of the CDR3 is filled in from the germline J gene. The same CDR3 arises from other DNA sequences in this sample as well. This chain joins TRBV26 and TRBJ2-4; no reliable D call. The CDR3 covers 13 residues. The germline V and J ends were trimmed by 2 bases and 0 bases, with 3 bases remaining between them. The germline V gene has CDR1 KGHPV and CDR2 FQNQEV (reference sequence). This chain's CDR3 is CASSLGSQNTLYF. CDR3 DNA (partial): TGTGCCAGCAGTCTGGGGAGTCAAAACACCTTGTAC.

About this clone: The genes are named according to mouse. The sequenced fragment ends 1 residue before the CDR3 boundary, so the rest is inferred from the germline J gene. The chain couples TRBV26 to TRBJ2-1; 9 nucleotides line up with TRBD1. J was trimmed by 6 bases and V by 4 bases; bases with no gene match: 4. Germline-derived CDR1 and CDR2 are KGHPV and FQNQEV (reference sequence). This CDR3 region has 14 residues. The sequenced part of the CDR3 DNA is TGTGCCAGCAGTCCTTACAGGGGGCCTGCTGAGCAGTTC. This translates into CASSPYRGPAEQF. The full CDR3 reads CASSPYRGPAEQFF.

This clone has more than one count but fewer than ten. Mouse names are used for the genes. The read comes to an end 1 residue before the CDR3 does, leaving the germline J gene to fill in the end. This chain uses TRBV26 with TRBJ2-7; 8 nucleotides agree with TRBD2. J lost 2 bases, V lost 4 bases, and 1 base had no gene match. Germline V gene sequence: CDR1 KGHPV, CDR2 FQNQEV (reference sequence). This CDR3 is built from 13 residues. The CDR3 bases that were read are TGTGCCAGCAGTCAGACTGGGGCCTATGAACAGTAC. Amino acids: CASSQTGAYEQY. The whole CDR3 sequence is CASSQTGAYEQYF.

To note about this clone: Gene names denote mouse genes. The read falls 1 residue short of the CDR3 end, and the missing part is taken from the germline J gene. The V call is TRBV26, the J call TRBJ1-4; the match to TRBD1 covers 9 bases. The germline V gene has CDR1 KGHPV and CDR2 FQNQEV (reference sequence). V was pared by 5 bases and J by 6 bases, with 7 bases of the junction left unmatched. This CDR3 has 15 residues. CDR3 loop: CASSGTGTPHERLFF. Incomplete CDR3 DNA: TGTGCCAGCAGTGGGACAGGGACCCCTCACGAAAGATTATTT.

Comments on this clone: All gene names here are mouse names. The sequenced fragment ends 1 residue before the CDR3 boundary, so the rest is inferred from the germline J gene. The gene calls are TRBV26 and TRBJ1-4; 9 bases are shared with TRBD1. The germline gives CDR1 KGHPV, CDR2 FQNQEV (reference sequence). Trimming removed 4 bases from V and 7 bases from J; junction bases left unmatched: 4. The CDR3 has 14 amino acids. CDR3 DNA, as far as it was read: TGTGCCAGCAGTCGACAGGGGGGGAGCGAAAGATTATTT. Translating gives CASSRQGGSERLF. From start to end, the CDR3 is CASSRQGGSERLFF. Full variable domain (remainder filled in from reference TRBV26 and TRBJ1-4): NSKVIQTPRYLVKGQGQKAKMRCIPEKGHPVVFWYQQNKNNEFKFLINFQNQEVLQQIDMTEKRFSAECPSNSPCSLEIQSSEAGDSALYLCASSRQGGSERLFFGHGTKLSVL.

For this clone: Mouse gene names and germline throughout. The read comes to an end 1 residue before the CDR3 does, leaving the germline J gene to fill in the end. The chain recombines TRBV26 with TRBJ2-3; D is perhaps TRBD2 (7 bases). The CDR3 is made up of 14 amino acids. CDR1 KGHPV and CDR2 FQNQEV come from the germline V gene (reference sequence). The germline V and J ends were trimmed by 4 bases and 1 base, with 9 bases remaining between them. Here the CDR3 reads CASSRGAGAETLYF. The CDR3 DNA, read in part, is TGTGCCAGCAGTCGGGGGGCTGGTGCAGAAACGCTGTAT.

For this clone: Mouse gene names apply. The read stops 1 residue short of the end of the CDR3; the missing end is completed from the germline J gene. The chain combines TRBV26 with TRBJ1-6, with D possibly being TRBD1 (6 bases). TRBJ1-6 is an ORF, with its function uncertain. The CDR3 spans 14 residues. Between the trimmed V and J ends, which lost 3 bases and 4 bases, there was a span of 7 bases. CDR1 and CDR2 (germline): KGHPV, FQNQEV (reference sequence). Incomplete CDR3 DNA: TGTGCCAGCAGTCTAGGACAGTATAATTCGCCCCTCTAC. This translates into CASSLGQYNSPLY. The CDR3 reads in full as CASSLGQYNSPLYF.

This clone was observed once. Gene and germline names: mouse. Read sequence stops 1 residue before the CDR3 end, and the germline J gene provides the missing end. The chain couples TRBV26 to TRBJ1-1, with D possibly TRBD1 on 6 matching bases. From germline, CDR1 is KGHPV and CDR2 FQNQEV (reference sequence). Trimming cost V 6 bases and J 0 bases, with 8 bases left between them. The CDR3 has 13 residues. Partial CDR3 DNA: TGTGCCAGCAGCGGGACAACAAACACAGAAGTCTTC. Its translation is CASSGTTNTEVF. The whole CDR3 protein reads CASSGTTNTEVFF.

This clone has just one count. All gene names here are mouse names. The read terminates 1 residue before the CDR3 end, so the remaining end is supplied by the germline J gene. The chain is built from TRBV26 and TRBJ1-3, with a possible D match to TRBD1 (6 bases). The germline gives CDR1 KGHPV, CDR2 FQNQEV (reference sequence). The CDR3 is 15 residues long. With 2 bases removed from V and 3 bases from J, the gap between germline ends came to 11 bases. This CDR3 is CASSLRTGYGNTLYF. The DNA read from the CDR3 is TGTGCCAGCAGTCTGCGAACAGGGTATGGAAATACGCTCTAT.